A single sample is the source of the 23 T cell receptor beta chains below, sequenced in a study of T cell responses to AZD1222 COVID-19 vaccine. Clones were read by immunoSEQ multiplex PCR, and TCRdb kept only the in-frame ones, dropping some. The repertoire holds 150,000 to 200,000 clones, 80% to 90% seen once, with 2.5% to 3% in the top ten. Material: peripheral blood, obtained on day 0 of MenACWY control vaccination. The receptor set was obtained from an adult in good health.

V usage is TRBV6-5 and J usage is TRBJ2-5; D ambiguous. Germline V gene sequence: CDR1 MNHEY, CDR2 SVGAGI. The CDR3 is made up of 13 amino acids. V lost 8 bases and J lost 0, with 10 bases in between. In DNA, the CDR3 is TGTGCCAGCCTCCGCGAGTACCAAGAGACCCAGTACTTC. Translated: CASLREYQETQYF.

CDR3 bases: TGTGCCAGCAGGGCAGGGGGATTCTATGGCTACACCTTC. Protein product: CASRAGGFYGYTF. The V and J genes are TRBV13 and TRBJ1-2; 7 bases map to TRBD1. The CDR3 covers 13 residues. Unmatched junction bases numbered 5, after V lost 6 bases and J lost 4 bases. Germline V gene data show CDR1 as PRHDT and CDR2 as FYEKMQ (reference sequence).

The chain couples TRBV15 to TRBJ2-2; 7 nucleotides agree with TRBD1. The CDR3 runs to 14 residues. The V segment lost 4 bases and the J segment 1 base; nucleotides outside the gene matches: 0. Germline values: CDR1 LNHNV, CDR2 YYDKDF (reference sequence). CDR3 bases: TGTGCCACCAGCAACAGGGGGAACACCGGGGAGCTGTTTTTT. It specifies CATSNRGNTGELFF.

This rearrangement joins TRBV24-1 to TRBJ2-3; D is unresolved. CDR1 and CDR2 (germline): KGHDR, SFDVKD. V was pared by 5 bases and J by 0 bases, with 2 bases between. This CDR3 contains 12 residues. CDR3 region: CATSVSTDTQYF. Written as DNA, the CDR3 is TGTGCCACCAGTGTTAGCACAGATACGCAGTATTTT.

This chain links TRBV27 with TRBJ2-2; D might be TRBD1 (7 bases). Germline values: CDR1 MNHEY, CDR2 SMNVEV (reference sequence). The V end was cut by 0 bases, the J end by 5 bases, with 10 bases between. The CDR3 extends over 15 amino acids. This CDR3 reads CASSLSAGGTGELFF. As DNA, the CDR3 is TGTGCCAGCAGTTTATCTGCAGGGGGGACCGGGGAGCTGTTTTTT.

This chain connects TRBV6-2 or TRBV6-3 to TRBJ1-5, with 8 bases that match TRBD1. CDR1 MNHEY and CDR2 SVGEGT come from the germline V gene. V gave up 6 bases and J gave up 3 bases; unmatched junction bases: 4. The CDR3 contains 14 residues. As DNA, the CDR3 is TGTGCCAGCAGCCGGGGACAGGACAATCAGCCCCAGCATTTT. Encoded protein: CASSRGQDNQPQHF.

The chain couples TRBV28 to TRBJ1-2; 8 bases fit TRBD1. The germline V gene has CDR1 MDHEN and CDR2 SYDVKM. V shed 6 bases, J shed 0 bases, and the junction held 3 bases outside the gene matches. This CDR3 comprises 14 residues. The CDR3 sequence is CASSPTGANYGYTF. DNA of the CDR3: TGTGCCAGCAGCCCGACAGGGGCTAACTATGGCTACACCTTC.

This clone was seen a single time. CDR3 region: CASSSPSGRAYGGELFF. The CDR3 region has the DNA TGTGCCAGCAGTTCACCTAGCGGGAGGGCCTATGGCGGGGAGCTGTTTTTT. The chain combines TRBV28 with TRBJ2-2; 12 bases are shared with TRBD2. CDR3 length: 17 amino acids. V lost 4 bases to trimming and J lost 7 bases; unmatched junction nucleotides: 10. Looked up from germline, CDR1 is MDHEN and CDR2 is SYDVKM.

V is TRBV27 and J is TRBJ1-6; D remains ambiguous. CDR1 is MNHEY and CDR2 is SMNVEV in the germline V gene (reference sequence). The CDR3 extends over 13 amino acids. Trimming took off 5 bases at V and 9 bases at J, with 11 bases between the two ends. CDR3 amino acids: CASSPHKVSPLHF. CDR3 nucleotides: TGTGCCAGCAGTCCACACAAGGTTTCACCCCTCCACTTT.

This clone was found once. CDR3 amino acids: CASSGDPGGAYNEQFF. The CDR3 DNA reads TGTGCCAGCAGTGGCGATCCAGGGGGCGCTTACAATGAGCAGTTCTTC. The V call is TRBV6-1, the J call TRBJ2-1, with 8 positions matching TRBD1. The CDR3 runs 16 residues. Trimming cost V 4 bases and J 4 bases; bases outside gene matches: 9. CDR1 and CDR2 from the germline V gene are MNHNS and SASEGT.

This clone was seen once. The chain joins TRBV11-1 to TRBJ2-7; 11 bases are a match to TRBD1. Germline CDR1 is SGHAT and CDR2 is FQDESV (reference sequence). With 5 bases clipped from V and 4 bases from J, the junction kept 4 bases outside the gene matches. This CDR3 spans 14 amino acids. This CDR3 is CASSPGTGGYEQYF. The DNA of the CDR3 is TGTGCCAGCAGCCCAGGGACAGGGGGATACGAGCAGTACTTC.

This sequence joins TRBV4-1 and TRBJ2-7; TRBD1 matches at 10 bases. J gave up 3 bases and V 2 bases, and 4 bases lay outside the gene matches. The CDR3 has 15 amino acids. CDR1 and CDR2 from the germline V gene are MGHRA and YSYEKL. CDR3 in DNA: TGCGCCAGCAGCCAACCGGGACAGGGGCACTACGAGCAGTACTTC. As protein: CASSQPGQGHYEQYF.

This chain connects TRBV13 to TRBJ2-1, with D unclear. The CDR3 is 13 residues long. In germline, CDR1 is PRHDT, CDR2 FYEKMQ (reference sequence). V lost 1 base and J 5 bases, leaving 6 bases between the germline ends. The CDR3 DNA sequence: TGTGCCAGCAGCTTAGCCACGAACAATGAGCAGTTCTTC. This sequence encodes CASSLATNNEQFF.

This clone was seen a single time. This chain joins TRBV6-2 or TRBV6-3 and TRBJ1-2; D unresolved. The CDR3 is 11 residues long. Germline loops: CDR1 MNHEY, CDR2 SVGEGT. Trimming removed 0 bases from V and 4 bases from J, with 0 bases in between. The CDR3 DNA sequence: TGTGCCAGCAGTTACTCCTATGGCTACACCTTC. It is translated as CASSYSYGYTF.

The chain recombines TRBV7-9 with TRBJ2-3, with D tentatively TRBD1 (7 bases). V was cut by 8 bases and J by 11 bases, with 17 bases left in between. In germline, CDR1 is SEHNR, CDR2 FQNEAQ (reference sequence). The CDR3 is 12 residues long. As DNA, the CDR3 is TGTGCCAGCCTCAGGGGGGAACGTGAGCAGTATTTT. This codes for CASLRGEREQYF.

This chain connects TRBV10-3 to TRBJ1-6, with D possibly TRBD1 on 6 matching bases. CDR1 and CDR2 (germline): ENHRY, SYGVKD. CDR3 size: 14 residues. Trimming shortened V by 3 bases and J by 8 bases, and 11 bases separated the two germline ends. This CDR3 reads CAISERGADSPLHF. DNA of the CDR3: TGTGCCATCAGTGAACGGGGGGCGGATTCACCCCTCCACTTT.

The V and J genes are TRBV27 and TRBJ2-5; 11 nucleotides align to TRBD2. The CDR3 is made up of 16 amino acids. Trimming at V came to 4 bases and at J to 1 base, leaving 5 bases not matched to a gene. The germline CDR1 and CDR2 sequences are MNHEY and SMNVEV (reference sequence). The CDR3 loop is CASSSETSGAQETQYF. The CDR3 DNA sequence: TGTGCCAGCAGTTCAGAGACTAGCGGGGCCCAAGAGACCCAGTACTTC.

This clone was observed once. This chain's CDR3 is CASSDILSIAKNIQYF. The CDR3 bases are TGTGCCAGTAGCGATATCTTGTCGATAGCCAAAAACATTCAGTACTTC. V is TRBV19 and J is TRBJ2-4; no clear D gene. Germline V gene sequence: CDR1 LNHDA, CDR2 SQIVND (reference sequence). The CDR3 has 16 residues. With 6 bases removed from V and 0 bases from J, the gap between germline ends came to 15 bases.

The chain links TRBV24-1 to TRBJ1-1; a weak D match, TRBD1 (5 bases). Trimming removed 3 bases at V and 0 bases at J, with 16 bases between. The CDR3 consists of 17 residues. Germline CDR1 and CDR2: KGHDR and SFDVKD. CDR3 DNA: TGTGCCACCAGTGATCCCCTGGTGGGGGGACTGAACACTGAAGCTTTCTTT. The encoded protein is CATSDPLVGGLNTEAFF.

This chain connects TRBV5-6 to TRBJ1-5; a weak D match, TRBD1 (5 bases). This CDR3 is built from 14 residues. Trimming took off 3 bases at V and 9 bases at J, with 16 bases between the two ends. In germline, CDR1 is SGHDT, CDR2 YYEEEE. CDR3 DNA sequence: TGTGCCAGCAGCTGGGGGACTGCCGGGGGGCCCCAGCATTTT. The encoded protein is CASSWGTAGGPQHF.

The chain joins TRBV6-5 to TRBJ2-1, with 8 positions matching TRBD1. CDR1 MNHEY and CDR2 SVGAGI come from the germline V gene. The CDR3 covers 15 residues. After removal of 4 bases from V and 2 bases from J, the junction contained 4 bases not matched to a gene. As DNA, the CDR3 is TGTGCCAGCAGTTTAAGGACAGGGCCCTACAATGAGCAGTTCTTC. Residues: CASSLRTGPYNEQFF.

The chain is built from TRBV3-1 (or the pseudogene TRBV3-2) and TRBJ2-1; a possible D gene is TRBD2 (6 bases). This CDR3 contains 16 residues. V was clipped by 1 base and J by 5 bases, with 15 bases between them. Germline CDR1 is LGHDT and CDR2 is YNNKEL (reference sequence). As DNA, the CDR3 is TGTGCCAGCAGCCAAGGGGTTGTGGAGGGCCACAATGAGCAGTTCTTC. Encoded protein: CASSQGVVEGHNEQFF.

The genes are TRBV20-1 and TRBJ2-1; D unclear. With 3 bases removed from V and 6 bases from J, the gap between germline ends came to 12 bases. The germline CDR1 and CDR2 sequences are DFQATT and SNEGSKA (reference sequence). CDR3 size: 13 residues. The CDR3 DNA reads TGCAGTGCTAGTGTCAGTCGGACCAATGAGCAGTTCTTC. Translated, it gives CSASVSRTNEQFF.